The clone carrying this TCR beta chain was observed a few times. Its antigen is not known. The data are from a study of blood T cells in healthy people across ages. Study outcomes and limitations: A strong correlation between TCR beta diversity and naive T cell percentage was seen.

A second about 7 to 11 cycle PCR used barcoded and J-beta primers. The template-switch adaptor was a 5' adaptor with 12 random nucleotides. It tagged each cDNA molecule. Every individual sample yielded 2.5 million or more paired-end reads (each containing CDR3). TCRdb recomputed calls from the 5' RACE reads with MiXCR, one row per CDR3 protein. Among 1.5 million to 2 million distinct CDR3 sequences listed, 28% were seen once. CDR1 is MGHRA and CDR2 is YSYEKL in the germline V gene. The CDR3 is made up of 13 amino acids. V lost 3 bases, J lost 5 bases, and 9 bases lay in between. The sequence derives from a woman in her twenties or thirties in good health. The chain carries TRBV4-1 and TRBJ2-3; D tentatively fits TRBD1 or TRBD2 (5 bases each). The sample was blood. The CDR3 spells CASSQQGEDTQYF. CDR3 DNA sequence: TGCGCCAGCAGCCAGCAGGGAGAAGATACGCAGTATTTT.